The rows below give T cell receptor beta chains drawn from one sample of a study of OX40 agonist ivuxolimab in advanced cancers. Clones were read by immunoSEQ multiplex PCR, and TCRdb kept only the in-frame ones, dropping some. The sample lists roughly 60,000 clones, around 84% occurring once. This sample comprised CD4+ or CD8+ T cells sorted from blood, obtained in a trial of the OX40 agonist ivuxolimab. The receptors stem from an adult with an advanced solid tumor such as melanoma, head and neck, liver or kidney cancer. Each CDR3 is given with its conserved first and last residue. A D gene is named only where the DNA matches it firmly. Clone size appears in some rows only: once, few, many, or a class for an expanded clone.

clone_size | d_call | j_call | v_call | cdr3_aa | cdr3_nt
NA | NA | TRBJ1-4 | TRBV2 | CASSIRQVGNEKLFF | TGTGCCAGCAGTATACGACAGGTTGGAAATGAAAAACTGTTTTTT
NA | NA | TRBJ1-5 | TRBV5-5 | CASRGGPYSNQPQHF | TGTGCCAGCAGAGGTGGGCCATATAGCAATCAGCCCCAGCATTTT
NA | TRBD1 | TRBJ2-1 | TRBV7-9 | CASSPGQGRNEQFF | TGTGCCAGCAGCCCGGGACAGGGGAGGAATGAGCAGTTCTTC
NA | NA | TRBJ1-5 | TRBV5-4 | CASSLALEPQHF | TGTGCCAGCAGCTTGGCCCTCGAGCCCCAGCATTTT
NA | TRBD1 | TRBJ1-1 | TRBV27 | CASTSQGAGNEAFF | TGTGCCAGCACTTCACAGGGGGCCGGGAATGAAGCTTTCTTT
NA | NA | TRBJ2-5 | TRBV2 | CASSREQQETQYF | TGTGCCAGCAGTAGGGAACAGCAAGAGACCCAGTACTTC
NA | TRBD1 | TRBJ1-6 | TRBV23-1 | CASSQGGQGDSPLHF | TGCGCCAGCAGTCAAGGGGGACAGGGGGATTCACCCCTCCACTTT
once | NA | TRBJ2-7 | TRBV1 | CTSSRLTVSSYEQYF | TGCACCAGCAGCCGACTTACGGTCAGTTCGTACGAGCAGTACTTC
NA | NA | TRBJ1-1 | TRBV19 | CASREQTQVF | TGTGCCAGTAGGGAGCAGACCCAAGTCTTT
NA | NA | TRBJ1-6 | TRBV15 | CATSATGSPSYNSPLHF | TGTGCCACCAGCGCCACAGGGTCGCCCTCCTATAATTCACCCCTCCACTTT
NA | NA | TRBJ2-5 | TRBV6-1 | CASALGGAQETQYF | TGTGCCAGCGCGCTAGGAGGGGCCCAAGAGACCCAGTACTTC
NA | TRBD2 | TRBJ2-1 | TRBV5-1 | CASSERGDRWPYNEQFF | TGCGCCAGCAGCGAGCGGGGGGATCGATGGCCCTACAATGAGCAGTTCTTC
NA | NA | TRBJ1-6 | TRBV27 | CASSASGTAYNSPLHF | TGTGCCAGCAGTGCCTCCGGGACGGCCTATAATTCACCCCTCCACTTT
NA | NA | TRBJ1-1 | TRBV30 | CAWSKIRVGLNTEAFF | TGTGCCTGGAGTAAGATCAGGGTAGGATTGAACACTGAAGCTTTCTTT
NA | TRBD1 | TRBJ1-2 | TRBV7-2 | CASSPRTGTNYGYTF | TGTGCCAGCAGCCCCCGGACAGGGACTAACTATGGCTACACCTTC
NA | NA | TRBJ2-3 | TRBV10-1 | CASSPGDGRSDTQYF | TGCGCCAGCAGCCCAGGGGATGGTCGATCAGATACGCAGTATTTT
NA | TRBD1 | TRBJ1-1 | TRBV7-2 | CASSLAGTGSGTEAFF | TGTGCCAGCAGCTTAGCCGGGACAGGGTCGGGCACTGAAGCTTTCTTT
NA | NA | TRBJ1-2 | TRBV19 | CASSISRQAGYGYTF | TGTGCCAGTAGTATATCACGGCAGGCTGGATATGGCTACACCTTC
NA | TRBD1 | TRBJ1-4 | TRBV30 | CAAQGGTNEKLFF | TGTGCCGCCCAGGGGGGGACTAATGAAAAACTGTTTTTT
once | TRBD1 | TRBJ2-7 | TRBV19 | CASSTRQGSYEQYF | TGTGCCAGTAGTACAAGACAGGGATCCTACGAGCAGTACTTC
NA | TRBD1 | TRBJ1-2 | TRBV25-1 | CASSESSRTGGHGYTF | TGTGCCAGCAGTGAATCCTCGAGGACAGGGGGTCATGGCTACACCTTC
NA | TRBD1 | TRBJ2-5 | TRBV7-2 | CASSFRTGRETQYF | TGTGCCAGCAGCTTCCGGACAGGAAGGGAGACCCAGTACTTC
NA | TRBD1 | TRBJ2-1 | TRBV19 | CAIGGQGASVSYNEQFF | TGTGCCATAGGGGGACAGGGGGCGAGTGTAAGTTACAATGAGCAGTTCTTC
NA | NA | TRBJ1-1 | TRBV7-9 | CASSLGSGETEAFF | TGTGCCAGCAGCTTAGGTTCAGGGGAGACTGAAGCTTTCTTT
NA | NA | TRBJ2-7 | TRBV18 | CASSEEGDPISSYEQYF | TGTGCCAGCTCCGAGGAGGGGGATCCGATTTCCTCCTACGAGCAGTACTTC
NA | NA | TRBJ2-3 | TRBV18 | CASSPHPDTQYF | TGTGCCAGCTCACCACATCCAGATACGCAGTATTTT
NA | NA | TRBJ2-3 | TRBV4-3 | CASSQGWGGGSLAGYTQYF | TGCGCCAGCAGCCAAGGATGGGGCGGGGGCTCACTAGCAGGATATACGCAGTATTTT
NA | NA | TRBJ2-5 | TRBV6-1 | CASRPLADAERTQYF | TGTGCCAGCAGGCCACTAGCAGATGCAGAGAGGACCCAGTACTTC
NA | NA | TRBJ2-1 | TRBV7-8 | CAPPRVSYNEQFF | TGTGCCCCTCCCAGGGTATCCTACAATGAGCAGTTCTTC
NA | NA | TRBJ1-6 | TRBV6-4 | CASSDSLTTCVSYNSPLHF | TGTGCCAGCAGTGACAGCTTGACCACCTGTGTTTCCTATAATTCACCCCTCCACTTT
NA | TRBD1 | TRBJ1-1 | TRBV25-1 | CASSGGTGGGWTEAFF | TGTGCCAGCAGTGGGGGGACAGGGGGCGGTTGGACTGAAGCTTTCTTT
NA | TRBD1 | TRBJ1-2 | TRBV19 | CASSPRDRYFYGYTF | TGTGCCAGTAGTCCGCGGGACAGATACTTCTATGGCTACACCTTC
NA | NA | TRBJ1-2 | TRBV7-9 | CASSLPNGNGYTF | TGTGCCAGCAGCTTACCCAACGGGAACGGCTACACCTTC
NA | NA | TRBJ1-2 | TRBV19 | CASSGGGKRSKGYTF | TGTGCCAGTAGCGGGGGGGGCAAAAGAAGTAAGGGCTACACCTTC
few | NA | TRBJ1-6 | TRBV7-2 | CASSLEKSRPLHF | TGTGCCAGCAGCTTAGAAAAGAGCCGGCCCCTCCACTTT
NA | TRBD1 | TRBJ2-7 | TRBV5-4 | CASRPDRASYEQYF | TGTGCCAGCAGGCCCGACAGGGCCTCCTACGAGCAGTACTTC
NA | NA | TRBJ2-6 | TRBV15 | CATSRGKGYSSGANVLTF | TGTGCCACCAGCAGAGGGAAGGGCTATTCCTCTGGGGCCAACGTCCTGACTTTC
NA | NA | TRBJ1-3 | TRBV15 | CATSRGEQGSNTIYF | TGTGCCACCAGCAGAGGAGAGCAGGGTTCTAACACCATATATTTT
NA | NA | TRBJ2-3 | TRBV4-2 | CASSQAAQGKDTQYF | TGTGCCAGCAGCCAAGCTGCTCAGGGTAAAGATACGCAGTATTTT
few | NA | TRBJ2-3 | TRBV5-1 | CASSFGGRADTQYF | TGCGCCAGCAGCTTCGGAGGGCGGGCAGATACGCAGTATTTT
NA | NA | TRBJ2-3 | TRBV9 | CASSPISTLVSTDTQYF | TGTGCCAGCAGCCCCATAAGTACTTTAGTATCCACAGATACGCAGTATTTT
NA | TRBD2 | TRBJ2-5 | TRBV7-2 | CASSLRVGGETQYF | TGTGCCAGCAGCTTAAGAGTCGGGGGGGAGACCCAGTACTTC
NA | NA | TRBJ2-7 | TRBV5-1 | CASSRGPGLGYEQYF | TGCGCCAGCAGCCGAGGACCGGGACTGGGCTACGAGCAGTACTTC
NA | TRBD1 | TRBJ1-5 | TRBV2 | CASGGTGDQPQHF | TGTGCCAGCGGGGGGACAGGGGATCAGCCCCAGCATTTT
NA | NA | TRBJ1-6 | TRBV12-5 | CASGLEQNSPLHF | TGTGCTAGTGGTTTGGAACAGAATTCACCCCTCCACTTT
NA | NA | TRBJ2-2 | TRBV11-3 | CASSSGQITNTGELFF | TGTGCCAGCAGCTCCGGACAGATAACGAACACCGGGGAGCTGTTTTTT
NA | TRBD1 | TRBJ2-3 | TRBV11-2 | CASSLGTGTSTDTQYF | TGTGCCAGCAGCTTAGGGACAGGTACTAGCACAGATACGCAGTATTTT
NA | TRBD2 | TRBJ2-1 | TRBV9 | CASSLPGLGNEQFF | TGTGCCAGCAGCCTACCGGGACTAGGGAATGAGCAGTTCTTC
few | NA | TRBJ2-6 | TRBV7-6 | CASSLAPGDSGANVLTF | TGTGCCAGCAGCTTAGCGCCGGGGGACTCTGGGGCCAACGTCCTGACTTTC